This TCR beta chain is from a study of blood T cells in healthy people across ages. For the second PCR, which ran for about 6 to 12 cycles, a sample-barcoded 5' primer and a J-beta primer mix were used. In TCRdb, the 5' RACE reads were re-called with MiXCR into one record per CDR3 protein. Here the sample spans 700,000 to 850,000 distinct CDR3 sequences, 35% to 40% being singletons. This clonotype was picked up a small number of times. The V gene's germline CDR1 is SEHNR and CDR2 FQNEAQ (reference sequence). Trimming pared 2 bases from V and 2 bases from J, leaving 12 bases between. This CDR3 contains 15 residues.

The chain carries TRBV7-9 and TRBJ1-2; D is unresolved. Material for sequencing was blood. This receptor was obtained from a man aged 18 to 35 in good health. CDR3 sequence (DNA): TGTGCCAGCAGCTTATCGAACAGCGTCAACTATGGCTACACCTTC. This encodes CASSLSNSVNYGYTF.